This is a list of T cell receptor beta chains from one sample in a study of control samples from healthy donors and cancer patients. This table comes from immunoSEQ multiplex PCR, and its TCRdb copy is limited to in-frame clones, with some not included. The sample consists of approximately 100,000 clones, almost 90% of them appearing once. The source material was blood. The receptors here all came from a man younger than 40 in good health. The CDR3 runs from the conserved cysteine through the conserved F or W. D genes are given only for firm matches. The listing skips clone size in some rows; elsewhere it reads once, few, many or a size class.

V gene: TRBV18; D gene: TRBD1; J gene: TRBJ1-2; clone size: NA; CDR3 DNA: TGTGCCAGCTCGCCAAACGCGCCGGGACAGGGAGATGGCTACACCTTC; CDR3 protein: CASSPNAPGQGDGYTF
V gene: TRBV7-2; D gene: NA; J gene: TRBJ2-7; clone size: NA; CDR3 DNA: TGTGCCAGCAGCTTAAGCACGGGTGCCTACGAGCAGTACTTC; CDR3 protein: CASSLSTGAYEQYF
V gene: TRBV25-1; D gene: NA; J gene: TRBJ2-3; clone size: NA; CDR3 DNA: TGTGCCAGCAGTGAAAGGGACTTGATGCAGTATTTT; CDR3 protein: CASSERDLMQYF
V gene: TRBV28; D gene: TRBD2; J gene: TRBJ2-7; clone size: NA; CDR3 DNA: TGTGCCAGCCTAGGACGGGCGGCCCCGGGGGGGCAGTACTTC; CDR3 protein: CASLGRAAPGGQYF
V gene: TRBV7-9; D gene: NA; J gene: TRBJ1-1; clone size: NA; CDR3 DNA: TGTGCCAGCAGCTTATCTCTTGAAGCTTTCTTT; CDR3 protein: CASSLSLEAFF
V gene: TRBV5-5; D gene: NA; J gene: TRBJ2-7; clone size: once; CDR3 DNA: TGTGCCAGCAGCTTGGTCATTACTGGAGGCGAGCAGTACTTC; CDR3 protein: CASSLVITGGEQYF
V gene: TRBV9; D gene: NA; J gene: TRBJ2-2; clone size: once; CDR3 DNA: TGTGCCAGCAGCCCGTTTTTCGGGGAGCTGTTTTTT; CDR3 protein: CASSPFFGELFF
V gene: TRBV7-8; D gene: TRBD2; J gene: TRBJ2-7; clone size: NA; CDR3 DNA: TGTGCCAGCAGCGCAATAGCGGGGGGGGAATACGAGCAGTACTTC; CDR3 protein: CASSAIAGGEYEQYF
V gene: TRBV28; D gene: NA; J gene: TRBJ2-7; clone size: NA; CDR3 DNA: TGTGCCAGCAGGCCCCCTCCAGCGTGGAGCTCCTACGAGCAGTACTTC; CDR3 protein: CASRPPPAWSSYEQYF
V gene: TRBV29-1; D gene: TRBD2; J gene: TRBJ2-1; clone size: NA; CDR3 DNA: TGCAGCGTTGACGGGTGGGAGGGCCGCGATGAGCAGTTCTTC; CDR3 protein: CSVDGWEGRDEQFF
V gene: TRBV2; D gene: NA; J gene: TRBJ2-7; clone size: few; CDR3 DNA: TGTGCCAGCACCGAGACAGACTCCTACGAGCAGTACTTC; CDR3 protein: CASTETDSYEQYF
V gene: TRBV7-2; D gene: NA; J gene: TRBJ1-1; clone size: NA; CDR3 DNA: TGTGCCAGCAGCTCCCCCCGAATGAACACTGAAGCTTTCTTT; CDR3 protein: CASSSPRMNTEAFF
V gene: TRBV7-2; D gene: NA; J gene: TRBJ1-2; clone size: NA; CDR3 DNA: TGTGCCAGCAGTTTCACAGGGTCCAATGGCTACACCTTC; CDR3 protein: CASSFTGSNGYTF
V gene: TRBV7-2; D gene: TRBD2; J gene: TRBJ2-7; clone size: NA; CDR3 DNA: TGTGCCAGCAGCTTAGAGGGGCTAGCGGGAGGCTACGAGCAGTACTTC; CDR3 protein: CASSLEGLAGGYEQYF
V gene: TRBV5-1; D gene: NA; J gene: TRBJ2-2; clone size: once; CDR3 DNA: TGCGCCAGCAGCTTGGTGCGGGTTGGCACCGGGGAGCTGTTTTTT; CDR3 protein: CASSLVRVGTGELFF
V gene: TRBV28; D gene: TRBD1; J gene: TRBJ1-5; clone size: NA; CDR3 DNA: TGTGCCAGCAGCGGACAGGAAATTAGCAATCAGCCCCAGCATTTT; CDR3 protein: CASSGQEISNQPQHF
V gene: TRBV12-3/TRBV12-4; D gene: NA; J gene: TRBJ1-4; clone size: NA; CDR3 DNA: TGTGCCAGCAGCAATAGGGAAAAACTGTTTTTT; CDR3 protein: CASSNREKLFF
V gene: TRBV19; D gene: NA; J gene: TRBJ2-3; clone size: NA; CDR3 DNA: TGTGCCAGTAGTATTGGTGAGCGGCTTACAGATACGCAGTATTTT; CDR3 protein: CASSIGERLTDTQYF
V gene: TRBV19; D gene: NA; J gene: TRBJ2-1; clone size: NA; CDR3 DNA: TGTGCCAGTAGTAAGCCCGGGGCAGGGAAAGGGGGTGAGCAGTTCTTC; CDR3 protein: CASSKPGAGKGGEQFF
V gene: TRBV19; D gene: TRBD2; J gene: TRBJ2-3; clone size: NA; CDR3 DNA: TGTGCCAGTAGTCCCCGTAGCGGGATAGGAACAGATACGCAGTATTTT; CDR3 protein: CASSPRSGIGTDTQYF
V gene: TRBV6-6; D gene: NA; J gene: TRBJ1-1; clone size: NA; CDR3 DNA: TGTGCCAGCAGTGACCTCCCTCCCCGAAGCACTGAAGCTTTCTTT; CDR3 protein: CASSDLPPRSTEAFF
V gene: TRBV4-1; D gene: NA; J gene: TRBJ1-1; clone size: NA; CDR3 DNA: TGCGCCAGCAGCCAAGGGGCAGGGTACGATGGCACTGAAGCTTTCTTT; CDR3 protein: CASSQGAGYDGTEAFF
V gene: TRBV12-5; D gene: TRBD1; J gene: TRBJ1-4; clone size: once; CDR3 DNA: TGTGCTAGTGGTTACTCGACAGGGGGAGGTGAAAAACTGTTTTTT; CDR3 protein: CASGYSTGGGEKLFF
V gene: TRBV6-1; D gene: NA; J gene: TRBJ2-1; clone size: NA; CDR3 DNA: TGTGCCAGCAGTGATTCGGACCATTACAATGAGCAGTTCTTC; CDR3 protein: CASSDSDHYNEQFF
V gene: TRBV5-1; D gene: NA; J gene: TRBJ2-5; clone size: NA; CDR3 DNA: TGCGCCAGCAGCGAGGTAGCAGAGACCCAGTACTTC; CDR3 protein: CASSEVAETQYF
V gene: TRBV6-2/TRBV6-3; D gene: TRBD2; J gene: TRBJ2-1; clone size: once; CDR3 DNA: TGTGCCAGCAGTTACGATCTTAGCGGGAAGTCGGGTGAGCAGTTCTTC; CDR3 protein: CASSYDLSGKSGEQFF
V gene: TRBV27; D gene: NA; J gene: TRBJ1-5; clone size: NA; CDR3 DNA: TGTGCCAGCAGTTTATCGAGCAGGGATCAGCCCCAGCATTTT; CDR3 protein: CASSLSSRDQPQHF
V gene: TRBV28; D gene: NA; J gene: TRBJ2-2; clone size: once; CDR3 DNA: TGTGCCAGCAGTTCCTCAGAGAGACTAGGAAAGGTCGGGGAGCTGTTTTTT; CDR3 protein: CASSSSERLGKVGELFF
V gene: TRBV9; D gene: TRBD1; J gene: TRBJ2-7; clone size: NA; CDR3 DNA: TGTGCCAGCAGCGGTTTGGGGACAGGGGGCTACGAGCAGTACTTC; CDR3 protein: CASSGLGTGGYEQYF
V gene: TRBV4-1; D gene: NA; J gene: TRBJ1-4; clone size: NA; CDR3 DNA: TGCGCCAGCAGCCAACCTTACCGCAGGGATGAGAGTGAAAAACTGTTTTTT; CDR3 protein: CASSQPYRRDESEKLFF
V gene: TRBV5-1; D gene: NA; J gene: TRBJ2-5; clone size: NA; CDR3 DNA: TGCGCCAGCCGCACCCCATCCGAGACCCAGTACTTC; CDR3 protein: CASRTPSETQYF
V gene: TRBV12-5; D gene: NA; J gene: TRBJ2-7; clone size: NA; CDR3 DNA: TGTGCTAGTGGTTTGGGCACCCTCTCCTACGAGCAGTACTTC; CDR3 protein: CASGLGTLSYEQYF
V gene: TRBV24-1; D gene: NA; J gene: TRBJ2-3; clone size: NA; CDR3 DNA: TGTGCCACCAGCCTTTCCCTCACAGATACGCAGTATTTT; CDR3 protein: CATSLSLTDTQYF
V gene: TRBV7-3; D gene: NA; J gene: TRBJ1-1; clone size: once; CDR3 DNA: TGTGCCAGCAGCTCAGGGCCGAACACTGAAGCTTTCTTT; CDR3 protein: CASSSGPNTEAFF
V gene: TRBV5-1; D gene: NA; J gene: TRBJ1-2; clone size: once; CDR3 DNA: TGCGCCAGCAGCTTGCCAGGGGTGGATGGCTACACCTTC; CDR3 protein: CASSLPGVDGYTF
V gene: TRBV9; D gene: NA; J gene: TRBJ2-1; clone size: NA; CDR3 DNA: TGTGCCAGCAGCGTAGTTTCTCTTGGGGAGCAGTTCTTC; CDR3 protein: CASSVVSLGEQFF
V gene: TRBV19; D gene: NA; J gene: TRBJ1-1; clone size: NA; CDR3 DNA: TGTGCCAGTAGTAGTATTAGGGGGGGGCGCTGGGGCACTGAAGCTTTCTTT; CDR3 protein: CASSSIRGGRWGTEAFF
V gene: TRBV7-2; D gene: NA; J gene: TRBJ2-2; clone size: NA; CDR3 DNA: TGTGCCAGCAGACCCCCTGACTCGTTCACCGGGGAGCTGTTTTTT; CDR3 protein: CASRPPDSFTGELFF
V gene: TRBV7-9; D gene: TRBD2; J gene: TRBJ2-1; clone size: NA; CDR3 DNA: TGTGCCAGCAGCCGTAGCGGGAGGAGCTCCTACAATGAGCAGTTCTTC; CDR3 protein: CASSRSGRSSYNEQFF
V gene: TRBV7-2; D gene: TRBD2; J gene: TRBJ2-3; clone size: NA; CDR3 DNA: TGTGCCAGCAGCAAAAAGAATAGCGGGACGATAAGCACAGATACGCAGTATTTT; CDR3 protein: CASSKKNSGTISTDTQYF
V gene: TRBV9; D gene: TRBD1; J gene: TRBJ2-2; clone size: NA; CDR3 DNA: TGTGCCAGCAGCGTACAGGGGGCTAACACCGGGGAGCTGTTTTTT; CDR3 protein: CASSVQGANTGELFF
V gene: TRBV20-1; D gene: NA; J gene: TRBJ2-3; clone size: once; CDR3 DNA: TGCAGTGCTAGTGGACTCCCGGGGTACCCAGATACGCAGTATTTT; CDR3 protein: CSASGLPGYPDTQYF
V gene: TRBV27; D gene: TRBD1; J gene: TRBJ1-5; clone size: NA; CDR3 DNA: TGTGCCAGCAGCCTTCTCGGGACAGGGAGGAGAGGCAATCAGCCCCAGCATTTT; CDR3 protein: CASSLLGTGRRGNQPQHF
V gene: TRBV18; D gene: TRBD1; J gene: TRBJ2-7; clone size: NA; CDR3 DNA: TGTGCCAGCTCACCAATTTTCGGGACAGGCGATCCCACGAGTACGTACGAGCAGTACTTC; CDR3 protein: CASSPIFGTGDPTSTYEQYF
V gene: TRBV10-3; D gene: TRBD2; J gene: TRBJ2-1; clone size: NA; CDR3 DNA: TGTGCCATCAAAGACGGAAGGGCGGGGGTGAGGAATGAGCAGTTCTTC; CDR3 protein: CAIKDGRAGVRNEQFF